These 15 T cell receptor beta chains were sequenced from one sample in a study of blood T cell repertoires in COVID-19. Libraries were prepared by immunoSEQ multiplex PCR; TCRdb keeps only in-frame clonotypes and omits some of them. This sample yields just over 250,000 clones, of which 86% are seen a single time; over 7.5% belongs to the top ten. Input material: peripheral blood. These receptors originate from a man in his forties who had recovered from COVID-19.

The chain has TRBV11-2 and TRBJ2-1; D not resolved. The ends were cut back, 1 base at V and 6 bases at J, with 4 bases in the middle. The CDR3 is made up of 12 amino acids. Per germline, CDR1 SGHAT and CDR2 FQNNGV. CDR3 nucleotide sequence: TGTGCCAGCAGCTTAGCCATCAATGAGCAGTTCTTC. Protein: CASSLAINEQFF.

This rearrangement joins TRBV11-2 to TRBJ2-2; D gene uncertain. V was shortened by 8 bases and J by 7 bases, with 20 bases between the two germline ends. Germline V lookup: CDR1 SGHAT, CDR2 FQNNGV. The CDR3 has 15 amino acids. DNA for the CDR3: TGTGCCAGCCTCGCCCAGAACCTTCGAGGCGGGGAGCTGTTTTTT. Its protein is CASLAQNLRGGELFF.

J is TRBJ2-1 and V is TRBV5-1; 10 bases line up with TRBD2. This CDR3 has 14 amino acids. Germline-derived CDR1 and CDR2 are SGHRS and YFSETQ. The junction had 3 bases not matched to a gene; V was cut back by 0 bases and J by 9 bases. The CDR3 protein is CASSLVASGSEQFF. CDR3 sequence (DNA): TGCGCCAGCAGCTTGGTCGCTAGCGGGAGTGAGCAGTTCTTC.

The V gene is TRBV12-3 or TRBV12-4, the J gene TRBJ1-1, with D unresolved. V was cut by 6 bases and J by 10 bases, with 15 bases left in between. This CDR3 spans 12 amino acids. CDR3 DNA sequence: TGTGCCAGCAGCCCCGCGTGGGAGGGAGCTTTCTTT. Its protein is CASSPAWEGAFF.

CDR3 nucleotides: TGTGCCAGCAGTTACCCATTGAGTGGCTCTGGGGCCAACGTCCTGACTTTC. It specifies CASSYPLSGSGANVLTF. The chain joins TRBV6-2 or TRBV6-3 to TRBJ2-6; D not resolved. This CDR3 is built from 17 residues. V was pared by 2 bases and J by 0 bases, with 11 bases between. Looked up from germline, CDR1 is MNHEY and CDR2 is SVGEGT.

The gene calls are TRBV2 and TRBJ2-3; the match to TRBD2 covers 12 bases. V shed 6 bases, J shed 3 bases, and the junction held 7 bases outside the gene matches. The V gene's germline CDR1 is SNHLY and CDR2 FYNNEI. This CDR3 has 16 amino acids. The CDR3 DNA sequence: TGTGCCAGCAGCTTACTAGCGGGGGGAAGTACAGATACGCAGTATTTT. This gives the protein CASSLLAGGSTDTQYF.

The rearrangement joins TRBV6-2 or TRBV6-3 to TRBJ2-5; 7 nucleotides match TRBD2. This CDR3 contains 18 residues. The ends lost 1 base at V and 4 bases at J; junction bases unmatched: 15. Germline CDR1 is MNHEY and CDR2 is SVGEGT. The DNA for the CDR3 is TGTGCCAGCAGTTACTTCCTTTATGGGGGGGAGTCTCGAGAGACCCAGTACTTC. Its protein is CASSYFLYGGESRETQYF.

The genes are TRBV4-2 and TRBJ2-3; D is possibly TRBD2 (6 bases). The CDR3 contains 16 residues. Germline CDR1 LGHNA, CDR2 YNFKEQ. V dropped 0 bases and J dropped 0 bases, with 10 bases sitting between them. CDR3 in amino acids: CASSQDGDFSTDTQYF. CDR3 bases: TGTGCCAGCAGCCAAGATGGGGACTTTAGCACAGATACGCAGTATTTT.

In its sample, this clone was seen a few times. The chain has TRBV2 and TRBJ2-3; TRBD1 aligns across 7 bases. Germline V lookup: CDR1 SNHLY, CDR2 FYNNEI. V lost 5 bases, J lost 2 bases, and 4 bases stayed unmatched. This CDR3 has 14 amino acids. CDR3 in DNA: TGTGCCAGCAGTACAGGGGCGAACACAGATACGCAGTATTTT. This gives the protein CASSTGANTDTQYF.

The CDR3 DNA reads as TGTGCCAGCATCCAGGGATTTGCCAACTATGGCTACACCTTC. Its protein is CASIQGFANYGYTF. The V call is TRBV6-6, the J call TRBJ1-2, with D perhaps TRBD1 (5 bases). V lost 7 bases and J lost 2, with 14 bases in between. The CDR3 runs 14 residues. Germline V CDR1 and CDR2: MNHNY, SVGAGI (reference sequence).

To note about this clone: The DNA is omitted, as the CDR3 cannot be located on it reliably, and the CDR3 follows TCRdb's listing. The CDR3 protein is CAWSPYSASFGAGELFF. The chain couples TRBV30 to TRBJ2-2; the table assigns TRBD1, which was not confirmed against the DNA. Inclusive of both ends, the CDR3 amounts to 17 amino acids. CDR1 is GTSNPN, CDR2 SVGIG, per germline (reference sequence).

V and J are TRBV6-1 and TRBJ1-5; D is unclear. Germline V CDR1 and CDR2: MNHNS, SASEGT. Trimming removed 0 bases at V and 6 bases at J, with 6 bases between. This CDR3 spans 13 amino acids. In DNA, the CDR3 is TGTGCCAGCAGTGAAGCCCCGGGTCAGCCCCAGCATTTT. Encoded protein: CASSEAPGQPQHF.

Many counts were recorded for this clone. The gene calls are TRBV7-8 and TRBJ2-5, with D perhaps matching TRBD2 (5 bases). Germline assignment: CDR1 SGHVS and CDR2 FQNEAQ. The CDR3 extends over 14 amino acids. Trimming took 2 bases from V and 4 from J, leaving 11 bases between them. The CDR3 sequence: CASSLRRRGETQYF. The CDR3 DNA sequence: TGTGCCAGCAGCTTACGGAGGAGAGGAGAGACCCAGTACTTC.

The chain employs TRBV11-3 and TRBJ2-1; TRBD2 is a possible D gene (6 bases). CDR3 length: 17 amino acids. CDR1 and CDR2 (germline): SGHNT, YENEEA. Trimming cost V 0 bases and J 5 bases, with 17 bases left between them. Written as DNA, the CDR3 is TGTGCCAGCAGCTTAGATCGGGGGACCGACCTAAACAATGAGCAGTTCTTC. This encodes CASSLDRGTDLNNEQFF.

This chain uses TRBV30 with TRBJ1-5, with TRBD1 matching over 7 bases. Germline assignment: CDR1 GTSNPN and CDR2 SVGIG (reference sequence). J was trimmed by 6 bases and V by 2 bases; bases with no gene match: 4. The CDR3 contains 13 residues. Here the CDR3 reads CAWSIHRGQPQHF. DNA for the CDR3: TGTGCCTGGAGTATCCACAGGGGTCAGCCCCAGCATTTT. The entire variable domain, with the rest obtained from reference TRBV30 and TRBJ1-5, is as follows: SQTIHQWPATLVQPVGSPLSLECTVEGTSNPNLYWYRQAAGRGLQLLFYSVGIGQISSEVPQNLSASRPQDRQFILSSKKLLLSDSGFYLCAWSIHRGQPQHFGDGTRLSIL.